Each of the 17 T cell receptor beta chains below was sequenced from the same sample in a study of blood T cells in healthy people across ages. A sample-barcoded 5' primer and a J-beta primer mix were used in a second PCR of roughly 7 to 11 cycles. TCRdb re-called the 5' RACE reads through MiXCR, storing one row per CDR3 protein. Of approximately 800,000 distinct CDR3 sequences listed, 46% were seen once; the top ten hold 15% to 20%. Sequenced material: blood. These receptors originate from a man aged 80 or over in good health.

This clonotype was observed a few times. The rearrangement links TRBV19 to TRBJ2-3, with a weak D call TRBD2 (5 bases). This CDR3 has 14 amino acids. The germline CDR1 and CDR2 sequences are LNHDA and SQIVND (reference sequence). V gave up 6 bases and J gave up 5 bases, with 15 bases separating them. The CDR3 region has the DNA TGTGCCAGTAGCAAGTGGGAAGGGAGAGATACGCAGTATTTT. Translating gives CASSKWEGRDTQYF. Full variable domain (remainder filled in from reference TRBV19 and TRBJ2-3): DGGITQSPKYLFRKEGQNVTLSCEQNLNHDAMYWYRQDPGQGLRLIYYSQIVNDFQKGDIAEGYSVSREKKESFPLTVTSAQKNPTAFYLCASSKWEGRDTQYFGPGTRLTVL.

The chain employs TRBV12-3 or TRBV12-4 and TRBJ2-7; no firm D call. TRBJ2-5 matches the DNA end more closely, so the J call is doubtful. There are 15 residues in the CDR3. This chain's CDR3 is CASSLRVGDFQTQYF. DNA of the CDR3: TGTGCCAGCAGTCTCCGGGTGGGCGATTTCCAGACCCAGTACTTC.

The V and J genes are TRBV6-6 and TRBJ2-5; D is ambiguous. There are 13 residues in the CDR3. Looked up from germline, CDR1 is MNHNY and CDR2 is SVGAGI (reference sequence). V dropped 5 bases and J dropped 4 bases, with 11 bases sitting between them. This chain's CDR3 is CASSAPGRETQYF. Written as DNA, the CDR3 is TGTGCCAGCAGTGCTCCGGGCCGAGAGACCCAGTACTTC.

This clonotype has more than one count but fewer than ten. The chain carries TRBV7-2 and TRBJ2-1, with 7 bases identical to TRBD2. The ends lost 5 bases at V and 0 bases at J; junction bases unmatched: 10. The germline V gene encodes CDR1 SGHTA and CDR2 FQGNSA. The CDR3 consists of 17 residues. The CDR3 loop reads CASSLRLAVSSYNEQFF. The CDR3 DNA reads as TGTGCCAGCAGCCTAAGACTAGCAGTTAGCTCCTACAATGAGCAGTTCTTC.

This clonotype showed up just once. This sequence joins TRBV20-1 and TRBJ2-5; 7 nucleotides align to TRBD1. The V gene's germline CDR1 is DFQATT and CDR2 SNEGSKA (reference sequence). Trimming cost V 1 base and J 4 bases; bases outside gene matches: 9. The CDR3 totals 15 residues. The CDR3 loop reads CSARVDMRGRETQYF. The CDR3, as DNA: TGCAGTGCTAGAGTTGACATGAGGGGGCGAGAGACCCAGTACTTC.

The V gene is TRBV7-2, the J gene TRBJ1-2; tentative D call: TRBD1 (6 bases). Trimming stripped 5 bases from V and 3 bases from J, with 16 bases between. Germline CDR1 SGHTA, CDR2 FQGNSA. The CDR3 extends over 15 amino acids. CDR3 sequence (DNA): TGTGCCAGCAGCCCCCGGGGTGGGGGGCACTATGGCTACACCTTC. Translating it yields CASSPRGGGHYGYTF.

The V gene is TRBV7-9, the J gene TRBJ2-1, with 14 bases that match TRBD2. The CDR3 length is 15 residues. Trimming took 1 base from V and 8 from J; bases not matched to a gene: 1. CDR1 and CDR2 (germline): SEHNR, FQNEAQ (reference sequence). The CDR3 nucleotides are TGTGCCAGCAGCTTAGGGGGACTAGCGGGAGATGAGCAGTTCTTC. Protein product: CASSLGGLAGDEQFF.

V and J are TRBV18 and TRBJ2-1; D might be TRBD2 (6 bases). The germline CDR1 and CDR2 sequences are KGHSH and LQKENI. The CDR3 extends over 12 amino acids. Trimming took off 2 bases at V and 8 bases at J, with 7 bases between the two ends. The CDR3 DNA is TGTGCCAGCTCACCAAGCGGGTATGAGCAGTTCTTC. This gives the protein CASSPSGYEQFF.

Remarks on this clonotype: At one end, the junction sequence differs from germline, possibly due to a read error. The J gene is TRBJ2-5, the V gene TRBV6-5; D uncertain. Germline assignment: CDR1 MNHEY and CDR2 SVGAGI. The CDR3 has 13 residues. The CDR3 sequence is CVSRKGPGETQYF. The CDR3 DNA is TGTGTCAGCAGGAAAGGGCCAGGAGAGACCCAGTACTTC.

The chain links TRBV20-1 to TRBJ2-7, with D perhaps given as TRBD1 or TRBD2 (5 bases each). The CDR3 loop spans 12 amino acids. Germline values: CDR1 DFQATT, CDR2 SNEGSKA (reference sequence). V lost 5 bases and J lost 2, with 10 bases in between. CDR3 region: CSAAGGTYEQYF. The CDR3 DNA reads as TGCAGTGCTGCTGGGGGTACCTACGAGCAGTACTTC.

The rearrangement uses TRBV21-1 and TRBJ2-5; the table names TRBD1, a call not compared with the DNA. TRBV21-1 is marked as a pseudogene. This CDR3 is built from 16 residues. The CDR3 DNA reads TGTGCCAGCAGCCCTCCGACAGGGACGTACCAAGAGACCCAGTACTTC. It encodes CASSPPTGTYQETQYF.

The chain is built from TRBV7-9 and TRBJ2-7, with no clear D. Between the trimmed V and J ends, which lost 7 bases and 3 bases, there was a span of 7 bases. Germline V lookup: CDR1 SEHNR, CDR2 FQNEAQ (reference sequence). This CDR3 comprises 11 residues. The CDR3 DNA reads TGTGCCAGCATCGGTAACTACGAGCAGTACTTC. Translated, it gives CASIGNYEQYF.

The table lists this clonotype with a few counts. The chain is built from TRBV6-2 or TRBV6-3 and TRBJ1-2; possibly TRBD1 for D (5 bases). The V gene lost 3 bases and the J gene lost 10 bases, with 12 bases spanning the gap. Germline CDR1 is MNHEY and CDR2 is SVGEGT. This CDR3 is built from 12 residues. This CDR3 reads CASSYSAGTYTF. As DNA, the CDR3 is TGTGCCAGCAGTTATTCCGCCGGGACCTACACCTTC.

The chain employs TRBV20-1 and TRBJ2-1, with 9 bases that match TRBD2. The CDR3 covers 15 residues. Per the germline V gene, CDR1 is DFQATT and CDR2 is SNEGSKA (reference sequence). The J segment lost 4 bases and the V segment lost 0 bases, leaving 4 bases of the junction unmatched. In DNA, the CDR3 is TGCAGTGCTAGAGAGGTCACTAGCGGGTACAATGAGCAGTTCTTC. Residues: CSAREVTSGYNEQFF.

This clonotype was seen more than once but under ten times. This sequence joins TRBV12-3 or TRBV12-4 and TRBJ2-7; 9 bases fit TRBD1. This CDR3 has 14 amino acids. With V trimmed by 5 bases and J by 7 bases, 9 bases remained unmatched. DNA for the CDR3: TGTGCCAGCAGTCCCGTCTCGACAGGGGGAGAGCAGTACTTC. Residues: CASSPVSTGGEQYF.

This clonotype showed up just once. This chain connects TRBV11-2 to TRBJ2-1, with a possible D match to TRBD1 (5 bases). The V end was cut by 7 bases, the J end by 7 bases, with 17 bases between. The CDR3 has 14 amino acids. The germline gives CDR1 SGHAT, CDR2 FQNNGV. CDR3 region: CASTISPPGNEQFF. In DNA, the CDR3 is TGTGCCAGCACCATAAGCCCCCCAGGGAATGAGCAGTTCTTC.

Regarding this clonotype: A read error may account for a junction end that differs from germline. This chain connects TRBV7-7 to TRBJ2-5; the D is unclear. Per the germline V gene, CDR1 is SSHAT and CDR2 is FNYEAQ (reference sequence). This CDR3 region has 13 residues. CDR3 amino acids: CASSLDHVQEQYF. CDR3 nucleotides: TGTGCTAGCAGCTTAGACCACGTCCAGGAGCAGTACTTC.